These 18 T cell receptor beta chains were all obtained from the same sample, sequenced in a study of T-cell reconstitution after alpha-beta-depleted transplantation in children. Preparation of the TCRbeta library used unique molecular identifiers. Each CDR3 protein gets one entry after TCRdb re-called the PCR reads with MiXCR. The sample yields roughly 170,000 distinct CDR3 sequences, around 6.8% seen once. Sequenced here: PBMCs from the stem cell graft donor, sampled from the stem cell graft. The source of these receptors is a human donor who donated a stem cell graft to a child with Wiskott-Aldrich syndrome.

This clonotype was seen a handful of times. Here the CDR3 reads CASSEVRGPTGELFF. CDR3 bases: TGTGCCAGCAGTGAAGTCAGGGGGCCCACCGGGGAGCTGTTTTTT. The V gene is TRBV2, the J gene TRBJ2-2; 8 nucleotides align to TRBD1. The CDR3 is made up of 15 amino acids. Germline lookup yields CDR1 SNHLY and CDR2 FYNNEI. The junction had 2 bases not matched to a gene; V was cut back by 1 base and J by 4 bases.

This clonotype was detected ten times or more. The chain couples TRBV24-1 to TRBJ1-2; 8 bases fit TRBD1. The length of the CDR3 is 14 residues. Per germline, CDR1 KGHDR and CDR2 SFDVKD. V trimming: 5 bases; J trimming: 3 bases; junction bases outside the gene matches: 4. In nucleotides, the CDR3 is TGTGCCACCAGTGGACAGGGGCGATACTATGGCTACACCTTC. Translated: CATSGQGRYYGYTF.

This clonotype was seen only a few times. The chain uses TRBV4-1 and TRBJ1-2; D may be TRBD1 (6 bases). The germline V gene has CDR1 MGHRA and CDR2 YSYEKL. The CDR3 is 19 residues long. V was pared by 1 base and J by 4 bases, with 25 bases between. CDR3 region: CASSQAFARQAILPYGYTF. DNA of the CDR3: TGCGCCAGCAGCCAAGCATTCGCGAGACAGGCGATACTACCCTATGGCTACACCTTC.

This clonotype was detected ten times or more. This sequence joins TRBV12-3 or TRBV12-4 and TRBJ2-7; D may be TRBD2 (5 bases). V dropped 1 base and J dropped 2 bases, with 9 bases sitting between them. The CDR3 totals 14 residues. In DNA, the CDR3 is TGTGCCAGCAGTTTAGTGGGAGCGGCCTACGAGCAGTACTTC. Encoded protein: CASSLVGAAYEQYF.

This clonotype was picked up a small number of times. The V call is TRBV24-1, the J call TRBJ2-2; the match to TRBD1 covers 7 bases. This CDR3 is built from 16 residues. Unmatched junction bases numbered 7, after V lost 6 bases and J lost 1 base. The germline gives CDR1 KGHDR, CDR2 SFDVKD. The DNA of the CDR3 is TGTGCCACCAGTCCGAGCCGGGACAGGAACACCGGGGAGCTGTTTTTT. Residues: CATSPSRDRNTGELFF.

This clonotype has ten or more counts. One end of the junction does not line up with germline, which may come from a read error. V is TRBV28 and J is TRBJ2-1; D perhaps matches TRBD2 (5 bases). Germline-derived CDR1 and CDR2 are MDHEN and SYDVKM. The CDR3 contains 12 residues. CDR3 in DNA: TGTGCCAGCAGTTTACCGGGGATCTCTGCGTACTTC. Amino acids: CASSLPGISAYF.

The rearrangement links TRBV5-1 to TRBJ2-1, with D tentatively TRBD1 (6 bases). CDR1 is SGHRS and CDR2 is YFSETQ in the germline V gene. This CDR3 has 15 amino acids. Deletions cut 4 bases from V and 7 bases from J, with 18 bases between. CDR3 protein: CASSHDRDIKNEQFF. For the CDR3, the DNA is TGCGCCAGCAGCCACGACCGGGACATTAAGAATGAGCAGTTCTTC.

This clonotype occurred many times. The chain uses TRBV5-5 and TRBJ1-1; D is perhaps TRBD1 (6 bases). Germline lookup yields CDR1 SGHKS and CDR2 YYEKEE (reference sequence). With 2 bases removed from V and 6 bases from J, the gap between germline ends came to 11 bases. CDR3 length: 13 residues. The CDR3 here is CASSLMTGPEAFF. CDR3 sequence (DNA): TGTGCCAGCAGCTTAATGACAGGCCCTGAAGCTTTCTTT.

Ten or more counts support this clonotype. The chain couples TRBV24-1 to TRBJ2-3; D is unresolved. There are 14 residues in the CDR3. Looked up from germline, CDR1 is KGHDR and CDR2 is SFDVKD. Between the trimmed V and J ends, which lost 2 bases and 5 bases, there was a span of 10 bases. Here the CDR3 DNA reads TGTGCCACCAGTGATTACGACTCTCGAGATACGCAGTATTTT. It codes for CATSDYDSRDTQYF.

This clonotype was observed many times. CDR3 sequence reads: CASSDRDRGLYEQYF. CDR3 sequence (DNA): TGTGCCAGCAGTGACCGGGACAGGGGGCTTTACGAGCAGTACTTC. This chain uses TRBV6-1 with TRBJ2-7; TRBD1 matches at 12 bases. V trimming: 3 bases; J trimming: 4 bases; junction bases outside the gene matches: 4. CDR1 and CDR2 from the germline V gene are MNHNS and SASEGT. The CDR3 is 15 residues long.

To note about this clonotype: A much larger clone lies a single base off, so this may be a read error. V and J are TRBV2 and TRBJ2-7, with a tentative D call TRBD1 (6 bases). The V end was cut by 6 bases, the J end by 7 bases, with 19 bases between. Per the germline V gene, CDR1 is SNHLY and CDR2 is FYNNEI. This CDR3 is 14 amino acids long. As DNA, the CDR3 is TGTGCCAGCAGAGGAGGACAGCGACTGGGGGAGCAGTACTTC. Translation gives CASRGGQRLGEQYF.

V usage is TRBV7-9 and J usage is TRBJ2-7, with D hard to call. From germline, CDR1 is SEHNR and CDR2 FQNEAQ (reference sequence). Trimming removed 0 bases at V and 3 bases at J, with 3 bases between. The CDR3 has 12 amino acids. The CDR3 region has the DNA TGTGCCAGCAGCTTAGCCCGCTACGAGCAGTACTTC. It codes for CASSLARYEQYF. The variable domain in full, with the rest retrieved from reference TRBV7-9 and TRBJ2-7, is DTGVSQNPRHKITKRGQNVTFRCDPISEHNRLYWYRQTLGQGPEFLTYFQNEAQLEKSRLLSDRFSAERPKGSFSTLEIQRTEQGDSAMYLCASSLARYEQYFGPGTRLTVT.

The genes are TRBV5-1 and TRBJ2-4, with a possible D match to TRBD1 (6 bases). Germline V CDR1 and CDR2: SGHRS, YFSETQ. The V end lost 4 bases, the J end lost 6 bases, and 20 bases lay between the germline ends. This CDR3 spans 16 amino acids. The CDR3 here is CASSDWDTRGRNIQYF. The CDR3 DNA sequence: TGCGCCAGCAGCGATTGGGACACCCGAGGCAGAAACATTCAGTACTTC.

The table lists this clonotype with many counts. This rearrangement joins TRBV5-1 to TRBJ2-3; TRBD2 agrees at 8 bases. The CDR3 runs to 15 residues. Germline CDR1 reads SGHRS; CDR2 reads YFSETQ. With V trimmed by 4 bases and J by 3 bases, 7 bases remained unmatched. The CDR3 nucleotides are TGCGCCAGCAGCCGGGGGGGGGCCTATACAGATACGCAGTATTTT. Residues: CASSRGGAYTDTQYF.

Of note for this clonotype: Mismatch with germline at one junction end may stem from a read error. The chain combines TRBV5-3 with TRBJ1-3; possible D gene TRBD1, 6 bases. Being an ORF, TRBV5-3 has a function that is uncertain. This CDR3 is 17 amino acids long. The CDR3 sequence: CASSFEGGARSGNTIYF. The CDR3 DNA reads as TGTGCCAGCAGCTTCGAGGGGGGCGCCCGCTCTGGAAACACCATATATTTT.

This clonotype was counted ten times or more. V is TRBV2 and J is TRBJ2-1, with TRBD2 matching over 10 bases. Unmatched junction bases numbered 3, after V lost 4 bases and J lost 0 bases. The germline V gene encodes CDR1 SNHLY and CDR2 FYNNEI. CDR3 size: 16 residues. The CDR3 spells CASSGTSGVSYNEQFF. The CDR3 coding sequence is TGTGCCAGCAGTGGTACTAGCGGGGTCTCCTACAATGAGCAGTTCTTC.

This clonotype was counted at least ten times. The chain links TRBV20-1 to TRBJ2-7; 8 bases match TRBD1. Germline CDR1 reads DFQATT; CDR2 reads SNEGSKA (reference sequence). V lost 2 bases, J lost 6 bases, and 6 bases stayed unmatched. The CDR3 runs to 13 residues. CDR3 sequence: CSARKAGGIEQYF. CDR3 in DNA: TGCAGTGCTAGAAAGGCAGGGGGCATCGAGCAGTACTTC.

This clonotype was picked up a small number of times. V usage is TRBV20-1 and J usage is TRBJ1-4, with a weak D call TRBD1 (5 bases). The CDR3 sequence is 17 residues long. V lost 2 bases and J lost 2, with 18 bases in between. Germline V CDR1 and CDR2: DFQATT, SNEGSKA (reference sequence). The CDR3 DNA is TGCAGTGCTAGAAAAGACAGAAGTGGTACCACTAATGAAAAACTGTTTTTT. Translation gives CSARKDRSGTTNEKLFF.